This section outlines one TCR beta chain sequence together with its context. As yet, its antigen is unknown. Trimming at V came to 3 bases and at J to 3 bases, leaving 10 bases not matched to a gene. Germline V gene data show CDR1 as SGHVS and CDR2 as FNYEAQ. The CDR3 covers 17 residues. The sample comes from a study of somatic mutations in cytotoxic T cells in rheumatoid arthritis. At the level of the study: Sorting by flow gave nearly 100% purity for some V beta antibody-stained T-cell populations, including V beta1+ cells sequenced for TCRB.

General study points: There were about an eighth of the 65 patients in whom the largest CD8+ clone exceeded 20% of CD8+ cells.

Measured with immunoSEQ multiplex PCR; TCRdb has only the in-frame clones, and not every one. The profile shows thousands of clones, 60% to 80% of them singletons. The gene calls are TRBV7-6 and TRBJ2-5, with 10 bases fitting TRBD1. The sequence came from a woman aged 45-65 years in good health. Sequenced input: CD8+ T cells sorted from blood. CDR3 sequence: CASSLDRDRGLEETQYF. The CDR3, as DNA: TGTGCCAGCAGCTTGGACCGGGACAGGGGATTGGAAGAGACCCAGTACTTC.